This T cell receptor beta chain is from a study of Ad26.COV2.S vaccination and SARS-CoV-2 variants. Germline CDR1 reads SGHRS; CDR2 reads YFSETQ. This CDR3 region has 16 residues. V gave up 3 bases and J gave up 5 bases; unmatched junction bases: 14. To note about this clone: Antigen specificity is unknown.

Overall study findings and caveats: Analytic work on TCR breadth and depth might have understated the full extent of total T cell responses.

Assay: immunoSEQ multiplex PCR; the TCRdb copy retains only in-frame clones and omits some. The data show roughly 700,000 clones, with 89% seen just once and approximately 1.5% held by the top ten. Treatment in this sample: 15 to 20 received Ad26.COV2.S at low or high dose, single or two shots; roughly 5 received placebo; per-sample allocation not given. Collection of the samples took place on day 63 after the first injection of vaccine or placebo. This chain connects TRBV5-1 to TRBJ2-7, with 7 positions matching TRBD2. The sequencing here drew on peripheral blood, taken in a trial of Ad26.COV2.S vaccine versus placebo. The origin of this receptor is a person between 18 and 60 years old who received the Ad26.COV2.S COVID-19 vaccine or a placebo. CDR3 in amino acids: CASSSILAGREDEQYF. CDR3 bases: TGCGCCAGCAGCTCAATTTTAGCGGGCCGGGAGGACGAGCAGTACTTC.